A selection of T cell receptor beta chains follows, all from one sample in a study of T cells and copy number aberrations in small-cell lung cancer. Data came from immunoSEQ multiplex PCR; TCRdb stores just in-frame clones and leaves some out. Of under 8,000 clones listed, roughly 82% are singletons. What was sequenced was normal tissue next to the tumor. The receptor source for this set is a woman aged 45 to 65 with small cell lung cancer. Each CDR3 is given with its conserved first and last residue. Each record gives: CDR3 DNA, CDR3 protein, clone size, V gene, D gene, J gene. A D gene is named only where the DNA matches it firmly. Not all rows give a size; the values are once, few, many and, for expanded clones, a class.

DNA: TGTGCCAGCAGCGCAGGACTAGCGTTTTACAATGAGCAGTTCTTC
CDR3: CASSAGLAFYNEQFF
size: once
V: TRBV5-8
D: TRBD2
J: TRBJ2-1

DNA: TGTGCCAGCAGGCCACAGGAATATGGCTACACCTTC
CDR3: CASRPQEYGYTF
size: -
V: TRBV28
D: -
J: TRBJ1-2

DNA: TGTGCCAGTAGCGGGACAAACAGTCGCAGGGACGGCTACACCTTC
CDR3: CASSGTNSRRDGYTF
size: -
V: TRBV19
D: -
J: TRBJ1-2

DNA: TGCAGCGTTGAAGCACGGGTGGGGGGCTGGGGCTACACCTTC
CDR3: CSVEARVGGWGYTF
size: -
V: TRBV29-1
D: -
J: TRBJ1-2

DNA: TGTGCCACCAGCACGAGCGTGGGGCAGGTTGAAGCTTTCTTT
CDR3: CATSTSVGQVEAFF
size: -
V: TRBV15
D: -
J: TRBJ1-1

DNA: TGTGCCAGCAGCTTTGGGGATCAGCCCCAGCATTTT
CDR3: CASSFGDQPQHF
size: -
V: TRBV5-4
D: -
J: TRBJ1-5

DNA: TGTGCCAGCAGCTTAGGGCTAGCGGGAGGGAGGGGTGAGCAGTTCTTC
CDR3: CASSLGLAGGRGEQFF
size: -
V: TRBV11-3
D: TRBD2
J: TRBJ2-1

DNA: TGTGCCAGTAGTCCAGGTAGTGGCACCGGGGAGCTGTTTTTT
CDR3: CASSPGSGTGELFF
size: -
V: TRBV19
D: -
J: TRBJ2-2

DNA: TGTGCCAGCAAGAGCCAGGGGTTCACTCAGCCCCAGCATTTT
CDR3: CASKSQGFTQPQHF
size: -
V: TRBV6-1
D: -
J: TRBJ1-5

DNA: TGCGCCAGCAGCCCGGGGGACATCTCCTACGAGCAGTACTTC
CDR3: CASSPGDISYEQYF
size: -
V: TRBV5-1
D: -
J: TRBJ2-7

DNA: TGTGCCAGCAGTGCCAGACCGGGACAGGGTTGGAACATTCAGTACTTC
CDR3: CASSARPGQGWNIQYF
size: once
V: TRBV6-1
D: TRBD1
J: TRBJ2-4

DNA: TGTGCCAGCAGCCACACCTTAGGCAGTGGCAATCAGCCCCAGCATTTT
CDR3: CASSHTLGSGNQPQHF
size: -
V: TRBV4-2
D: -
J: TRBJ1-5

DNA: TGTGCCAGCAGTCCTAACCTGAGCGGGAACTCCTACAATGAGCAGTTCTTC
CDR3: CASSPNLSGNSYNEQFF
size: few
V: TRBV2
D: TRBD2
J: TRBJ2-1

DNA: TGTGCCTGCACGGGGCAGGGCTACACCTTC
CDR3: CACTGQGYTF
size: large
V: TRBV30
D: -
J: TRBJ1-2

DNA: TGTGCCAGCTCACCACGACTCAGCACAGATACGCAGTATTTT
CDR3: CASSPRLSTDTQYF
size: -
V: TRBV18
D: -
J: TRBJ2-3

DNA: TGTGCCAGCAGCTTATTTTTCGAGAGCTCCTACAATGAGCAGTTCTTC
CDR3: CASSLFFESSYNEQFF
size: -
V: TRBV7-2
D: -
J: TRBJ2-1

DNA: TGTGCCAGCGACCGGGACAGTAACACTGAAGCTTTCTTT
CDR3: CASDRDSNTEAFF
size: -
V: TRBV7-9
D: TRBD1
J: TRBJ1-1

DNA: TGTGCCAGCAGAGAAAGTGCAACTAATGAAAAACTGTTTTTT
CDR3: CASRESATNEKLFF
size: -
V: TRBV6-5
D: -
J: TRBJ1-4

DNA: TGCGCCAGCAGTGAGCTCGGACGGAATGAGCAGTTCTTC
CDR3: CASSELGRNEQFF
size: -
V: TRBV10-1
D: -
J: TRBJ2-1

DNA: TGTGCCTGGAGTGAGGAGGTTGGCTACACCTTC
CDR3: CAWSEEVGYTF
size: few
V: TRBV30
D: -
J: TRBJ1-2

DNA: TGTGCCAGCAGTTGGGTTCCGGACCCTGGAAACACCATATATTTT
CDR3: CASSWVPDPGNTIYF
size: -
V: TRBV6-1
D: -
J: TRBJ1-3

DNA: TGTGCCAGCACCATATTATCTGGGAACGACTATGGCTACACCTTC
CDR3: CASTILSGNDYGYTF
size: -
V: TRBV5-5
D: -
J: TRBJ1-2

DNA: TGTGCCAGCAGGGCTCGGACAGGTTGGGACTACGAGCAGTACTTC
CDR3: CASRARTGWDYEQYF
size: once
V: TRBV6-1
D: TRBD1
J: TRBJ2-7

DNA: TGTGCCTACACCCCATGGACTAGGGGAACCTACGAGCAGTACTTC
CDR3: CAYTPWTRGTYEQYF
size: -
V: TRBV30
D: TRBD2
J: TRBJ2-7

DNA: TGTGCCATCAGTGGCCAACTCAGCACCGGGGAGCTGTTTTTT
CDR3: CAISGQLSTGELFF
size: few
V: TRBV10-3
D: -
J: TRBJ2-2